The 7 T cell receptor beta chains in this list originate from one sample, sequenced in a study of blood T cell repertoires in COVID-19. Assay used: immunoSEQ multiplex PCR; TCRdb lists only in-frame clones, some missing. The repertoire has 400,000 to 450,000 clones, roughly 90% of them found once; the top ten carry about 1.6%. The sample consisted of peripheral blood. Every receptor here comes from a woman in her 40s with COVID-19, enrolled during active disease.

This chain uses TRBV6-4 with TRBJ1-4; 9 bases agree with TRBD1. This CDR3 is 14 amino acids long. Germline assignment: CDR1 MRHNA and CDR2 SNTAGT. With V trimmed by 3 bases and J by 4 bases, 0 bases remained unmatched. CDR3 protein: CASSEGQGNEKLFF. CDR3 nucleotide sequence: TGTGCCAGCAGTGAGGGACAGGGTAATGAAAAACTGTTTTTT.

The chain has TRBV14 and TRBJ2-5, with D maybe TRBD2 (7 bases). This CDR3 spans 12 amino acids. V was clipped by 8 bases and J by 11 bases, with 18 bases between them. Germline lookup yields CDR1 SGHDN and CDR2 FVKESK. The CDR3 sequence: CASRGLAARQYF. The CDR3 coding sequence is TGTGCCAGCCGGGGGCTAGCGGCCCGTCAGTACTTC. The whole variable domain, remainder taken from reference TRBV14 and TRBJ2-5, is EAGVTQFPSHSVIEKGQTVTLRCDPISGHDNLYWYRRVMGKEIKFLLHFVKESKQDESGMPNNRFLAERTGGTYSTLKVQPAELEDSGVYFCASRGLAARQYFGPGTRLLVL.

The chain couples TRBV7-2 to TRBJ2-1; 8 bases line up with TRBD2. The junction had 3 bases not matched to a gene; V was cut back by 2 bases and J by 9 bases. This CDR3 comprises 13 residues. CDR1 is SGHTA and CDR2 is FQGNSA in the germline V gene. The CDR3 protein is CASSLRGGSEQFF. CDR3 DNA sequence: TGTGCCAGCAGCTTACGGGGGGGAAGTGAGCAGTTCTTC.

This rearrangement joins TRBV19 to TRBJ2-2, with 7 bases identical to TRBD1. Germline values: CDR1 LNHDA, CDR2 SQIVND (reference sequence). V was clipped by 7 bases and J by 0 bases; unmatched bases: 2. This CDR3 region has 14 residues. The DNA of the CDR3 is TGTGCCAGTACCGGGACAGCGAACACCGGGGAGCTGTTTTTT. Its protein product is CASTGTANTGELFF.

The genes are TRBV6-1 and TRBJ1-3, with TRBD1 matching 8 bases. The CDR3 loop spans 15 amino acids. Trimming took 2 bases from V and 1 from J; bases not matched to a gene: 1. Per the germline V gene, CDR1 is MNHNS and CDR2 is SASEGT. CDR3 loop: CASSEQGASGNTIYF. The CDR3 DNA reads TGTGCCAGCAGTGAACAGGGGGCATCTGGAAACACCATATATTTT.

V usage is TRBV24-1 and J usage is TRBJ2-3; TRBD1 agrees at 12 bases. This CDR3 spans 16 amino acids. Germline-derived CDR1 and CDR2 are KGHDR and SFDVKD. The trim removed 4 bases at V and 6 bases at J, leaving 7 bases unmatched. CDR3 bases: TGTGCCACCAGTGACACGGGACAGGGGGCTTCCGATACGCAGTATTTT. Protein: CATSDTGQGASDTQYF.

J is TRBJ2-1 and V is TRBV10-3; 7 positions agree with TRBD2. The germline V gene encodes CDR1 ENHRY and CDR2 SYGVKD. This CDR3 comprises 15 residues. V shed 0 bases, J shed 2 bases, and the junction held 1 base outside the gene matches. The CDR3 loop reads CAISESAGAYNEQFF. CDR3 DNA: TGTGCCATCAGTGAGTCTGCGGGGGCCTACAATGAGCAGTTCTTC.